This TCR beta chain appears in the sequencing data of a study of T cell repertoires in cytomegalovirus infection. Study-wide context: Both recently identified HLA-C-restricted and well-studied HLA-B-restricted CMV epitopes were used in the study.

TCRdb reprocessed the reads with MiXCR, giving one entry per CDR3 protein. The sample has some 500,000 distinct CDR3 sequences; under 45% are singletons. The CDR3 is 16 residues long. Trimming shortened V by 0 bases and J by 1 base, and 12 bases separated the two germline ends. Germline values: CDR1 MNHNS, CDR2 SASEGT. A remark on this clonotype: Its antigen is as yet unknown.

Study-wide results and limits: Summed frequency of shared TCR beta families picked out CMV carriers who also had the relevant HLA.

Sequencing used cultured PBMCs, obtained from culture after CMV antigen stimulation. The rearrangement joins TRBV6-1 to TRBJ2-5; no clear D. The sequence derives from a human donor in good health (CMV status not recorded). Some clones in this sample may be carry-over from other donors' samples. In DNA form, the CDR3 reads TGTGCCAGCAGTGAAGCGGGCTGGATTACCCAAGAGACCCAGTACTTC. It codes for CASSEAGWITQETQYF.